The 18 T cell receptor beta chains given below trace back to one sample, sequenced in a study of T cell responses to AZD1222 COVID-19 vaccine. Sequencing was performed with immunoSEQ multiplex PCR; in TCRdb, only in-frame clones are kept and a portion is missing. The sample shows around 200,000 clones, roughly 93% of them seen only once. The material was peripheral blood, obtained on day 0 of AZD1222 vaccination. The receptors here all came from an adult in good health.

In this sample, this clone turned up a few times. This chain connects TRBV29-1 to TRBJ1-3, with D perhaps TRBD1 (5 bases). Trimming pared 4 bases from V and 4 bases from J, leaving 17 bases between. Germline V gives CDR1 SQVTM, CDR2 ANQGSEA. This CDR3 has 15 amino acids. The CDR3 DNA reads TGCAGCGTTGTGGGGGGTGTAGGCCCCGGAAACACCATATATTTT. Encoded protein: CSVVGGVGPGNTIYF.

This clone showed up just once. The chain couples TRBV5-5 to TRBJ2-7; D is possibly TRBD1 (6 bases). Trimming shortened V by 6 bases and J by 7 bases, and 20 bases separated the two germline ends. Per germline, CDR1 SGHKS and CDR2 YYEKEE (reference sequence). This CDR3 is built from 14 residues. Here the CDR3 reads CASTRQSPRGEQYF. The CDR3, as DNA: TGTGCCAGCACCCGACAGTCCCCGAGGGGGGAGCAGTACTTC. The full variable domain, with the rest looked up from reference TRBV5-5 and TRBJ2-7, is DAGVTQSPTHLIKTRGQQVTLRCSPISGHKSVSWYQQVLGQGPQFIFQYYEKEERGRGNFPDRFSARQFPNYSSELNVNALLLGDSALYLCASTRQSPRGEQYFGPGTRLTVT.

The chain combines TRBV11-2 with TRBJ2-1; 15 positions match TRBD2. V was clipped by 4 bases and J by 2 bases; unmatched bases: 12. The germline V gene encodes CDR1 SGHAT and CDR2 FQNNGV. The CDR3 covers 20 residues. The CDR3 reads CASSSDPGLAGGPAYNEQFF. DNA of the CDR3: TGTGCCAGCAGCTCAGATCCGGGACTAGCGGGGGGCCCAGCCTACAATGAGCAGTTCTTC.

This clone showed up just once. This chain links TRBV6-6 with TRBJ1-5; perhaps TRBD1 as D (5 bases). The CDR3 is 13 amino acids. The V end was cut by 10 bases, the J end by 2 bases, with 12 bases between. Germline-derived CDR1 and CDR2 are MNHNY and SVGAGI (reference sequence). Here the CDR3 DNA reads TGTGCCACCGGGGACGTTCGCAATCAGCCCCAGCATTTT. Translating gives CATGDVRNQPQHF.

The chain joins TRBV6-5 to TRBJ1-2; tentative D call: TRBD1 (6 bases). Germline CDR1 reads MNHEY; CDR2 reads SVGAGI. Deletions cut 2 bases from V and 6 bases from J, with 13 bases between. This CDR3 has 14 amino acids. This CDR3 is CASSYPDRTNGYTF. The DNA for the CDR3 is TGTGCCAGCAGTTACCCGGACAGAACCAATGGCTACACCTTC.

This rearrangement joins TRBV4-2 to TRBJ2-5, with 10 bases that match TRBD2. Looked up from germline, CDR1 is LGHNA and CDR2 is YNFKEQ. V dropped 0 bases and J dropped 2; count of bases not matched to a gene: 18. The CDR3 totals 21 residues. The CDR3 nucleotides read TGTGCCAGCAGCCAAGAGGGTGCTAGCGGGGGCGCCGGGGGAATACAAGAGACCCAGTACTTC. This translates into CASSQEGASGGAGGIQETQYF.

The chain is built from TRBV15 and TRBJ2-1, with D hard to call. CDR1 is LNHNV and CDR2 is YYDKDF in the germline V gene (reference sequence). This CDR3 is 13 amino acids long. V was pared by 3 bases and J by 7 bases, with 10 bases between. This CDR3 is CATSRGSLNEQFF. In DNA, the CDR3 is TGTGCCACCAGCAGGGGATCATTAAATGAGCAGTTCTTC.

The genes are TRBV5-4 and TRBJ1-3; D possibly corresponds to TRBD1 (6 bases). Trimming took off 5 bases at V and 3 bases at J, with 15 bases between the two ends. CDR3 length: 15 residues. From germline, CDR1 is SGHNT and CDR2 YYREEE (reference sequence). CDR3 region: CASRDLQGGGNTIYF. CDR3 bases: TGTGCCAGCAGGGACCTACAGGGCGGTGGAAACACCATATATTTT.

The V call is TRBV7-6, the J call TRBJ2-1, with TRBD1 matching over 9 bases. J was trimmed by 4 bases and V by 4 bases; bases with no gene match: 11. Germline loops: CDR1 SGHVS, CDR2 FNYEAQ. The CDR3 extends over 17 amino acids. CDR3 sequence (DNA): TGTGCCAGCAGCTCGCTCGCCCCTGGGACAGGGTACAATGAGCAGTTCTTC. Its translation: CASSSLAPGTGYNEQFF.

The chain links TRBV2 to TRBJ1-4, with D uncertain. Germline V gene data show CDR1 as SNHLY and CDR2 as FYNNEI. The CDR3 sequence is 14 residues long. V was cut by 7 bases and J by 3 bases, with 12 bases left in between. The CDR3 nucleotides read TGTGCCAGCATATCCCCCACAGCTAATGAAAAACTGTTTTTT. The encoded protein is CASISPTANEKLFF.

The chain recombines TRBV5-8 with TRBJ2-7; D unresolved. Germline V lookup: CDR1 SGHTS, CDR2 YDEGEE. The CDR3 covers 17 residues. V was clipped by 0 bases and J by 3 bases, with 19 bases between them. The CDR3 DNA sequence: TGTGCCAGCAGCTTGGTGGTAGACACGTCGAAAGGCTACGAGCAGTACTTC. Its translation: CASSLVVDTSKGYEQYF.

This sequence joins TRBV7-8 and TRBJ1-1, with D tentatively TRBD1 (6 bases). The CDR3 contains 14 residues. CDR1 and CDR2 from the germline V gene are SGHVS and FQNEAQ. V gave up 0 bases and J gave up 5 bases, with 10 bases separating them. CDR3 amino acids: CASSLAGGGTEAFF. CDR3 DNA: TGTGCCAGCAGCTTAGCCGGGGGCGGGACTGAAGCTTTCTTT.

The chain is built from TRBV7-8 and TRBJ2-5; TRBD2 aligns across 11 bases. The CDR3 is 18 residues long. Looked up from germline, CDR1 is SGHVS and CDR2 is FQNEAQ. Trimming took 0 bases from V and 4 from J; bases not matched to a gene: 10. CDR3 in DNA: TGTGCCAGCAGCTTAGCGTTGGCGGGACTAGCGGTAGTAGAGACCCAGTACTTC. Residues: CASSLALAGLAVVETQYF.

The chain joins TRBV6-1 to TRBJ2-3; perhaps TRBD1 as D (5 bases). CDR3 size: 15 residues. Germline-derived CDR1 and CDR2 are MNHNS and SASEGT. Trimming took off 0 bases at V and 0 bases at J, with 7 bases between the two ends. CDR3 sequence reads: CASSEAGRSTDTQYF. The CDR3 DNA is TGTGCCAGCAGTGAAGCGGGGCGTAGCACAGATACGCAGTATTTT.

This clone was recorded once. The chain links TRBV19 to TRBJ1-2; 8 nucleotides match TRBD1. The V gene end was trimmed by 3 bases and the J gene end by 5 bases; junction bases not matched to a gene: 5. Germline V gene data show CDR1 as LNHDA and CDR2 as SQIVND (reference sequence). The CDR3 runs to 14 residues. The CDR3 loop reads CASSIQGQAYGYTF. CDR3 in DNA: TGTGCCAGTAGTATTCAGGGACAGGCGTATGGCTACACCTTC. The entire variable domain, with the rest obtained from reference TRBV19 and TRBJ1-2, is as follows: DGGITQSPKYLFRKEGQNVTLSCEQNLNHDAMYWYRQDPGQGLRLIYYSQIVNDFQKGDIAEGYSVSREKKESFPLTVTSAQKNPTAFYLCASSIQGQAYGYTFGSGTRLTVV.

This CDR3 is CASTQGYDQPQHF. CDR3 in DNA: TGCGCCAGCACCCAGGGGTACGATCAGCCCCAGCATTTT. The J gene is TRBJ1-5, the V gene TRBV4-1; D may be TRBD1 (6 bases). With 7 bases removed from V and 5 bases from J, the gap between germline ends came to 12 bases. Germline-derived CDR1 and CDR2 are MGHRA and YSYEKL. The CDR3 loop spans 13 amino acids.

The rearrangement uses TRBV29-1 and TRBJ1-2; 8 bases are shared with TRBD1. Per the germline V gene, CDR1 is SQVTM and CDR2 is ANQGSEA. The CDR3 has 13 residues. Trimming cost V 0 bases and J 5 bases; bases outside gene matches: 2. Here the CDR3 reads CSVEDRTGYGYTF. The CDR3 coding sequence is TGCAGCGTTGAAGATCGGACAGGGTATGGCTACACCTTC. Full variable domain (outside the CDR3, taken from reference TRBV29-1 and TRBJ1-2): SAVISQKPSRDICQRGTSLTIQCQVDSQVTMMFWYRQQPGQSLTLIATANQGSEATYESGFVIDKFPISRPNLTFSTLTVSNMSPEDSSIYLCSVEDRTGYGYTFGSGTRLTVV.

The genes are TRBV7-3 and TRBJ2-7; TRBD1 might be the D (5 bases). Between the trimmed V and J ends, which lost 3 bases and 2 bases, there was a span of 8 bases. The CDR3 is made up of 13 amino acids. The germline CDR1 and CDR2 sequences are SGHTA and FQGTGA. The CDR3, as DNA: TGTGCCAGCAGCTTGGACAACACCTACGAGCAGTACTTC. This codes for CASSLDNTYEQYF.